What follows are 5 T cell receptor beta chains derived from one specimen sequenced in a study of T cells in Graves' hyperthyroidism and ophthalmopathy. RNA transcripts were the template for amplifying TCR beta CDR3 regions. HTBI primers were the set used in a first-round RT-PCR of the TCR CDR3. TCRdb itself ran the multiplex PCR reads through MiXCR, one entry per CDR3 protein. The sample has more than 500,000 distinct CDR3 sequences, around 15% seen once. Specimen: blood. Source of these receptors: a young woman with Graves' hyperthyroidism.

The chain employs TRBV30 and TRBJ2-2; 7 nucleotides match TRBD2. The V segment lost 0 bases and the J segment 5 bases; nucleotides outside the gene matches: 6. Germline CDR1 is GTSNPN and CDR2 is SVGIG (reference sequence). The CDR3 consists of 15 residues. The DNA for the CDR3 is TGTGCCTGGAGTGTAAGGCTAGCGGCTACCGGGGAGCTGTTTTTT. Its translation: CAWSVRLAATGELFF.

The table lists this clonotype with many counts. The chain recombines TRBV2 with TRBJ1-5; D not resolved. Germline CDR1 reads SNHLY; CDR2 reads FYNNEI. The CDR3 is made up of 15 amino acids. V dropped 7 bases and J dropped 0 bases, with 13 bases sitting between them. CDR3 sequence reads: CASKLRRDSNQPQHF. DNA of the CDR3: TGTGCCAGCAAGCTGAGGCGGGATAGCAATCAGCCCCAGCATTTT.

This clonotype showed up many times. The chain is built from TRBV5-1 and TRBJ1-1, with D possibly matching TRBD1 (5 bases). The CDR3 runs to 15 residues. V was shortened by 1 base and J by 8 bases, with 18 bases between the two germline ends. CDR1 and CDR2 (germline): SGHRS, YFSETQ. The DNA for the CDR3 is TGCGCCAGCAGCTTGAGCGTAGGTATGGGGACGGAAGCTTTCTTT. This encodes CASSLSVGMGTEAFF.

This clonotype showed up many times. This chain uses TRBV27 with TRBJ2-3; 8 nucleotides line up with TRBD2. From germline, CDR1 is MNHEY and CDR2 SMNVEV (reference sequence). The trim removed 1 base at V and 2 bases at J, leaving 5 bases unmatched. CDR3 length: 16 residues. The CDR3 bases are TGTGCCAGCAGTTTATGGGGGCGGGAGGTCACAGATACGCAGTATTTT. Translation: CASSLWGREVTDTQYF.

This clonotype has only a few counts. The V call is TRBV7-2, the J call TRBJ1-3; unclear D gene. Germline CDR1 SGHTA, CDR2 FQGNSA. V lost 5 bases, J lost 7 bases, and 12 bases lay in between. The CDR3 spans 13 residues. CDR3 sequence reads: CASSRPGSNTIYF. The CDR3, as DNA: TGTGCCAGCAGCCGCCCGGGATCCAACACCATATATTTT. Full variable domain (rest looked up from reference TRBV7-2 and TRBJ1-3): GAGVSQSPSNKVTEKGKDVELRCDPISGHTALYWYRQSLGQGLEFLIYFQGNSAPDKSGLPSDRFSAERTGGSVSTLTIQRTQQEDSAVYLCASSRPGSNTIYFGEGSWLTVV.